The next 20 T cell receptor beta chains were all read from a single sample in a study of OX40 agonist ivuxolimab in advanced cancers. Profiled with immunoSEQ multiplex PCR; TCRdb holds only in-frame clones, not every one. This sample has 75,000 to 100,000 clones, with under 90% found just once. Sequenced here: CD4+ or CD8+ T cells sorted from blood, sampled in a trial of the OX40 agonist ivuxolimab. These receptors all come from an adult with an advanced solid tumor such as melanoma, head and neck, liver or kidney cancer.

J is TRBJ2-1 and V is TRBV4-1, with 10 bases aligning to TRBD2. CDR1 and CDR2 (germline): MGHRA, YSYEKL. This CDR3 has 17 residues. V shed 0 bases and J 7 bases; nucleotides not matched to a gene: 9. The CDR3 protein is CASSQDPMGLATNEQFF. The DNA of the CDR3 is TGCGCCAGCAGCCAAGATCCGATGGGACTAGCGACAAATGAGCAGTTCTTC.

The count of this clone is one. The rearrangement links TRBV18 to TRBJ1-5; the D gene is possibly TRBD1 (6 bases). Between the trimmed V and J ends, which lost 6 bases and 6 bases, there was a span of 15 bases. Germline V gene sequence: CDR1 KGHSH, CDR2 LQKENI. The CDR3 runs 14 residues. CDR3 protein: CASSLGTMGQPQHF. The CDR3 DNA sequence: TGTGCCAGCTCCCTGGGGACAATGGGTCAGCCCCAGCATTTT.

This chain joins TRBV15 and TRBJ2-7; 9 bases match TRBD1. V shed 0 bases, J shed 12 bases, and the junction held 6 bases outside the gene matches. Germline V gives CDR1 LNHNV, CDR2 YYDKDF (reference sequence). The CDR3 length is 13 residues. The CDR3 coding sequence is TGTGCCACCAGCAGAGATGTAGAGGGACAGGGGTACTTC. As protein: CATSRDVEGQGYF.

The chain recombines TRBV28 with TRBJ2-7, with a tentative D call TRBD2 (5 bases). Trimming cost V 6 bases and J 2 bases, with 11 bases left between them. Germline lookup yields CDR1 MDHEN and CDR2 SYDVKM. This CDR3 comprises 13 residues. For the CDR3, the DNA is TGTGCCAGCAGAGAGGGTGGACCCTACGAGCAGTACTTC. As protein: CASREGGPYEQYF.

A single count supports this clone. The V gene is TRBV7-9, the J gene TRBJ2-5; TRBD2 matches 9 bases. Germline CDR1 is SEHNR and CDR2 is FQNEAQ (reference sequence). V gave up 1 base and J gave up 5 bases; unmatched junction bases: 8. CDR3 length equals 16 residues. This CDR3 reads CASSLEAGGPGETQYF. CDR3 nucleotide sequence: TGTGCCAGCAGCTTAGAGGCGGGAGGGCCCGGGGAGACCCAGTACTTC.

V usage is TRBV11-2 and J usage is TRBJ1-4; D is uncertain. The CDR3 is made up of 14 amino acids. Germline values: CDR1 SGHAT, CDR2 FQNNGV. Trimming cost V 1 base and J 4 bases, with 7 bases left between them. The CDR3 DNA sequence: TGTGCCAGCAGCTTAGGGCACGGTAATGAAAAACTGTTTTTT. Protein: CASSLGHGNEKLFF.

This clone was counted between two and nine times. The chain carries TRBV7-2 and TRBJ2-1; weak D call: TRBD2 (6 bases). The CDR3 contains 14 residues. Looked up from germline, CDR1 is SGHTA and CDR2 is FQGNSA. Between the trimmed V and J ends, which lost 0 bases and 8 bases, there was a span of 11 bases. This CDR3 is CASSLAYGSDEQFF. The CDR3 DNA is TGTGCCAGCAGCTTAGCTTACGGGAGCGATGAGCAGTTCTTC.

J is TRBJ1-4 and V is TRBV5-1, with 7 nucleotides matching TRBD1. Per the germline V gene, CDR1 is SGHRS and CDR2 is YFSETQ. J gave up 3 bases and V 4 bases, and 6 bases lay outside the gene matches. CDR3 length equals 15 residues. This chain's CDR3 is CASSLTGQSNEKLFF. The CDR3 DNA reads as TGCGCCAGCAGCCTTACGGGACAGTCTAATGAAAAACTGTTTTTT.

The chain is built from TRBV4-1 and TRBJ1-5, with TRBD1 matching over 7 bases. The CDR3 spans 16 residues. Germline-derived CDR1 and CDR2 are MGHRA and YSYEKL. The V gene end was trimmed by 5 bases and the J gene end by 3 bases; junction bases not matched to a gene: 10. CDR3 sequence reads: CASSSLPGGPNQPQHF. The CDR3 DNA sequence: TGCGCCAGCAGCTCCCTGCCAGGGGGACCCAATCAGCCCCAGCATTTT.

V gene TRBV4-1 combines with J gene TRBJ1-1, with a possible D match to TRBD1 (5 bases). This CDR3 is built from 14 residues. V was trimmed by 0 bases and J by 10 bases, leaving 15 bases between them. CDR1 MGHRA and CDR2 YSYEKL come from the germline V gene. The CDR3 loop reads CASSQDATGRTAFF. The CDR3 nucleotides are TGCGCCAGCAGCCAAGATGCCACAGGACGAACAGCTTTCTTT.

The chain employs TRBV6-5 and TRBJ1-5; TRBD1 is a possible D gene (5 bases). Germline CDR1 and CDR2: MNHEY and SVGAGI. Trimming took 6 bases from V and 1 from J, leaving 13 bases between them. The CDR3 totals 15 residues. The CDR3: CASRPQGGSNQPQHF. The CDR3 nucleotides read TGTGCCAGCAGGCCCCAGGGTGGGAGCAATCAGCCCCAGCATTTT.

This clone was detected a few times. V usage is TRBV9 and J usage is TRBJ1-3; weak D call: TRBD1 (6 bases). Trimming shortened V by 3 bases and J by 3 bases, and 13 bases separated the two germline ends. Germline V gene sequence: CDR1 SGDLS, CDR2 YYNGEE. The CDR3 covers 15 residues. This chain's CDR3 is CASSALTGHGNTIYF. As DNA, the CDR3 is TGTGCCAGCAGCGCCCTGACAGGACATGGAAACACCATATATTTT. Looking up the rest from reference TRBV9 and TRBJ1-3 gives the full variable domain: DSGVTQTPKHLITATGQRVTLRCSPRSGDLSVYWYQQSLDQGLQFLIQYYNGEERAKGNILERFSAQQFPDLHSELNLSSLELGDSALYFCASSALTGHGNTIYFGEGSWLTVV.

CDR3 residues: CAISMNRDYGYTF. CDR3 DNA: TGTGCCATCAGTATGAACAGAGACTATGGCTACACCTTC. The chain couples TRBV10-3 to TRBJ1-2; D unresolved. CDR3 length equals 13 residues. Looked up from germline, CDR1 is ENHRY and CDR2 is SYGVKD. Deletions cut 5 bases from V and 3 bases from J, with 10 bases between.

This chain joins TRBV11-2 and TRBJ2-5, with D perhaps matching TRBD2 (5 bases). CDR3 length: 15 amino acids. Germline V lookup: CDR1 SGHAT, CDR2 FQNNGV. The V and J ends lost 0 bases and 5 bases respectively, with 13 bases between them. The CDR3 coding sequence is TGTGCCAGCAGCTTAGATCTTCGGGGATTCGAGACCCAGTACTTC. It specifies CASSLDLRGFETQYF.

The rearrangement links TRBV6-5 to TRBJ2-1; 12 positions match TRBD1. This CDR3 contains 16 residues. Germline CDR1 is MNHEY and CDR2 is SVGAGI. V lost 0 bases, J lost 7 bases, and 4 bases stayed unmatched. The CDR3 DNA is TGTGCCAGCAGTTACTCATCGGGACAGGGGGCTAATGAGCAGTTCTTC. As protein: CASSYSSGQGANEQFF.

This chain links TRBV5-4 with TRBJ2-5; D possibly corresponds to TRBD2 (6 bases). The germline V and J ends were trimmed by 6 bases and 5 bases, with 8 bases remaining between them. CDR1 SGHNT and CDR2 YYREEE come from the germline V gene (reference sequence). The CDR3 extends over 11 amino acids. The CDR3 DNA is TGTGCCAGCATGGCGGGGGAGACCCAGTACTTC. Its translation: CASMAGETQYF.

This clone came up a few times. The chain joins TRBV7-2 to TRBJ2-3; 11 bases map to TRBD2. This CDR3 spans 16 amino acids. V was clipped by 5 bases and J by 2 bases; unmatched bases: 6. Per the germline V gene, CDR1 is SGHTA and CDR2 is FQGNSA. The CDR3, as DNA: TGTGCCAGCAGCAGATTAGCGGGAGGGAACACAGATACGCAGTATTTT. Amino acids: CASSRLAGGNTDTQYF.

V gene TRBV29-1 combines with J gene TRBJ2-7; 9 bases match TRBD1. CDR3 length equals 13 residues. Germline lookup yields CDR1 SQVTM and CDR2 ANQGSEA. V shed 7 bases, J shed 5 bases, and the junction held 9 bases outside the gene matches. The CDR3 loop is CSARRTGDNEQYF. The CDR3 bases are TGCAGCGCCCGAAGGACAGGGGACAACGAGCAGTACTTC.

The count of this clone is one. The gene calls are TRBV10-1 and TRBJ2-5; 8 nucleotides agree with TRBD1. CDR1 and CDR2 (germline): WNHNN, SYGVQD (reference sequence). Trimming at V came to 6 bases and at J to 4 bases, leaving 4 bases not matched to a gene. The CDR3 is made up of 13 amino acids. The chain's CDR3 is CASSDRGGETQYF. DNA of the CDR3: TGCGCCAGCAGCGACAGGGGCGGAGAGACCCAGTACTTC.

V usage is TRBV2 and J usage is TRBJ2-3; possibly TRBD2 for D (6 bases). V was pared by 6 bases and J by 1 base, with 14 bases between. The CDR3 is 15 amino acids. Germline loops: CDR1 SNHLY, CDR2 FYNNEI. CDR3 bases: TGTGCCAGCAGGCCCGAGTCGGGAGGCACAGATACGCAGTATTTT. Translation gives CASRPESGGTDTQYF.